A selection of T cell receptor beta chains follows, all from one sample in a study of beta chain features in type 1 diabetes. Only in-frame clones appear in the TCRdb table, and some are missing; sequencing was by immunoSEQ multiplex PCR. The profile shows about half a million clones, 30% of them singletons. The sequenced sample was naive CD4+ T cells from blood. The receptors stem from a man younger than 35 in good health. CDR3s include the opening cysteine and the closing phenylalanine or tryptophan. D genes are given only for firm matches. Clone size appears in some rows only: once, few, many, or a class for an expanded clone.

d_gene,j_gene,v_gene,abundance,CDR3aa,CDR3nt
-,TRBJ1-5,TRBV18,few,CASSPRDSNQPQHF,TGTGCCAGCTCACCCCGGGACAGCAATCAGCCCCAGCATTTT
-,TRBJ2-2,TRBV9,-,CASSVQGNGAGELFF,TGTGCCAGCAGCGTACAGGGTAATGGGGCCGGGGAGCTGTTTTTT
-,TRBJ2-3,TRBV15,few,CATSRDLGATITDTQYF,TGTGCCACCAGCAGAGATCTAGGGGCCACGATCACAGATACGCAGTATTTT
-,TRBJ2-1,TRBV4-3,-,CASSQDLGIYEQFF,TGCGCCAGCAGCCAAGATCTAGGAATTTATGAGCAGTTCTTC
-,TRBJ2-3,TRBV21-1,few,CASSKNPGKGTSGSTDTQYF,TGTGCCAGCAGCAAAAACCCGGGAAAAGGGACTAGCGGGAGTACAGATACGCAGTATTTT
-,TRBJ1-1,TRBV18,-,CASSLNTEAFF,TGTGCCAGCTCTCTGAACACTGAAGCTTTCTTT
-,TRBJ2-7,TRBV29-1,few,CSVPGGGYEQYF,TGCAGCGTTCCAGGGGGGGGCTACGAGCAGTACTTC
-,TRBJ1-1,TRBV30,few,CAWSGITRLLAFF,TGTGCCTGGAGCGGTATAACACGGCTGTTGGCTTTCTTT
TRBD2,TRBJ2-1,TRBV7-2,-,CASSRPSGTANEQFF,TGTGCCAGCAGCCGTCCTAGCGGGACGGCCAATGAGCAGTTCTTC
-,TRBJ2-1,TRBV10-3,few,CAITPSSSYNEQFF,TGTGCCATCACCCCTAGCAGCTCCTACAATGAGCAGTTCTTC
-,TRBJ1-2,TRBV13,few,CASSFLQGSSNYGYTF,TGTGCCAGCAGCTTTCTTCAGGGGAGTTCTAACTATGGCTACACCTTC
-,TRBJ2-1,TRBV4-3,few,CASSQVATGEQFF,TGCGCCAGCAGCCAAGTTGCCACAGGCGAGCAGTTCTTC
TRBD1,TRBJ2-6,TRBV6-5,-,CASSGRGPGANVLTF,TGTGCCAGCAGCGGTAGGGGGCCAGGGGCCAACGTCCTGACTTTC
-,TRBJ1-1,TRBV15,few,CATSRGLLRGGTEAFF,TGTGCCACCAGCAGAGGTTTATTGAGGGGTGGCACTGAAGCTTTCTTT
-,TRBJ2-5,TRBV29-1,-,CSVGVILGETQYF,TGCAGCGTTGGGGTCATCTTGGGGGAGACCCAGTACTTC
-,TRBJ2-6,TRBV18,-,CASPEVVAGPKKGANVLTF,TGTGCCAGCCCGGAGGTGGTGGCCGGCCCGAAAAAGGGGGCCAACGTCCTGACTTTC
-,TRBJ1-1,TRBV7-9,few,CASSLYSQNTEAFF,TGTGCCAGCAGCTTGTACAGCCAGAACACTGAAGCTTTCTTT
-,TRBJ2-7,TRBV4-2,few,CASSHPGVDEQYF,TGTGCCAGCAGCCATCCTGGGGTGGACGAGCAGTACTTC
TRBD1,TRBJ1-5,TRBV7-2,-,CASSSTGPGNQPQHF,TGTGCCAGCAGCTCGACAGGGCCGGGCAATCAGCCCCAGCATTTT
-,TRBJ2-1,TRBV7-9,-,CALSSSFGGNEQFF,TGTGCTTTAAGTTCCAGCTTTGGAGGGAATGAGCAGTTCTTC
TRBD2,TRBJ2-1,TRBV29-1,-,CSVNSGRGSYNEQFF,TGCAGCGTTAATAGCGGGAGAGGTTCCTACAATGAGCAGTTCTTC
-,TRBJ2-7,TRBV29-1,-,CSVEDASKFGEQYF,TGCAGCGTTGAAGATGCTAGCAAGTTCGGGGAGCAGTACTTC
-,TRBJ2-1,TRBV11-2,-,CASSLVYNEQFF,TGTGCCAGCAGCTTAGTTTACAATGAGCAGTTCTTC
TRBD1,TRBJ1-4,TRBV29-1,-,CSVSYQGARREKLFF,TGCAGCGTTTCGTACCAGGGGGCGCGACGGGAAAAACTGTTTTTT
TRBD1,TRBJ2-4,TRBV5-4,few,CASSLAFTGTEIQYF,TGTGCCAGCAGCTTGGCCTTTACCGGGACAGAGATTCAGTACTTC
TRBD1,TRBJ2-1,TRBV7-8,few,CASSLGPKGQPNEQFF,TGTGCCAGCAGCTTAGGCCCCAAGGGACAGCCTAATGAGCAGTTCTTC
-,TRBJ1-3,TRBV30,few,CAWKRYSSGNTIYF,TGTGCCTGGAAGAGGTACAGCTCTGGAAACACCATATATTTT
-,TRBJ2-2,TRBV28,-,CASSLHGSVNTGELFF,TGTGCCAGCAGTTTGCACGGGTCGGTAAACACCGGGGAGCTGTTTTTT
TRBD2,TRBJ2-2,TRBV25-1,few,CASSSGRGTGELFF,TGTGCCAGCAGCAGCGGGAGAGGCACCGGGGAGCTGTTTTTT
-,TRBJ2-5,TRBV29-1,few,CSGRQGGETQYF,TGCAGCGGTCGTCAGGGAGGAGAGACCCAGTACTTC
-,TRBJ2-7,TRBV7-9,-,CASSSPSYEQYF,TGTGCCAGCAGCTCCCCTAGTTACGAGCAGTACTTC
-,TRBJ2-7,TRBV29-1,few,CSVGVSSYEQYF,TGCAGCGTTGGGGTCAGCTCCTACGAGCAGTACTTC
TRBD2,TRBJ2-2,TRBV4-1,few,CASSQVGGRHTGELFF,TGCGCCAGCAGCCAAGTAGGCGGGAGGCACACCGGGGAGCTGTTTTTT
TRBD2,TRBJ2-3,TRBV29-1,-,CSDQREVPDTQYF,TGCAGCGACCAGCGGGAGGTACCCGATACGCAGTATTTT
-,TRBJ2-5,TRBV7-9,few,CASSLAGPETQYF,TGTGCCAGCAGCTTGGCAGGCCCCGAGACCCAGTACTTC
-,TRBJ2-7,TRBV5-1,-,CASSLAATVDEQYF,TGCGCCAGCAGCTTGGCCGCTACAGTTGACGAGCAGTACTTC